A selection of T cell receptor beta chains follows, all from one sample in a study of shared clonotypes between healthy human individuals. TCRdb keeps only in-frame clones here, not all; method: immunoSEQ multiplex PCR. Among more than 2 million clones listed, less than 95% were seen once. Sequencing used naive CD8+ T cells sorted from blood. The source of these receptors is a man aged 18 to 29 in good health. CDR3s include the opening cysteine and the closing phenylalanine or tryptophan. Each record gives: D gene, J gene, clone size, V gene, CDR3 DNA, CDR3 protein. A D gene is named only where the DNA matches it firmly. Some rows mark clone size as missing; the rest say once, few, many or name a class of expanded clone.

D gene: .
J gene: TRBJ2-1
clone size: .
V gene: TRBV2
CDR3 DNA: TGTGCCAGCATGGAATATGAGCAGTTCTTC
CDR3 protein: CASMEYEQFF

D gene: .
J gene: TRBJ2-3
clone size: .
V gene: TRBV9
CDR3 DNA: TGTGCCAGCAGCGTAATCGGGAACACAGATACGCAGTATTTT
CDR3 protein: CASSVIGNTDTQYF

D gene: .
J gene: TRBJ2-1
clone size: .
V gene: TRBV27
CDR3 DNA: TGTGCCAGCAGTTTAGCGCGGGGGCGGGAAGGTCAGCAGTTCTTC
CDR3 protein: CASSLARGREGQQFF

D gene: .
J gene: TRBJ2-3
clone size: .
V gene: TRBV10-2
CDR3 DNA: TGCGCCAGCAGTGAGACGGACACTCATAGCACAGATACGCAGTATTTT
CDR3 protein: CASSETDTHSTDTQYF

D gene: .
J gene: TRBJ2-7
clone size: .
V gene: TRBV29-1
CDR3 DNA: TGCAGCGTTGGGACGGGAGATACCTACGAGCAGTACTTC
CDR3 protein: CSVGTGDTYEQYF

D gene: TRBD1
J gene: TRBJ2-7
clone size: few
V gene: TRBV6-1
CDR3 DNA: TGTGCCAGCAGTGAAGCATGGGACAGATACTACGAGCAGTACTTC
CDR3 protein: CASSEAWDRYYEQYF

D gene: .
J gene: TRBJ1-2
clone size: once
V gene: TRBV2
CDR3 DNA: TGTGCCAGCAGTATATACCCGGGGCCCTCTAACTATGGCTACACCTTC
CDR3 protein: CASSIYPGPSNYGYTF

D gene: .
J gene: TRBJ2-2
clone size: .
V gene: TRBV11-2
CDR3 DNA: TGTGCCAGCAGCCCCGGTCCCGCGAACACCGGGGAGCTGTTTTTT
CDR3 protein: CASSPGPANTGELFF

D gene: .
J gene: TRBJ2-7
clone size: .
V gene: TRBV6-6
CDR3 DNA: TGTGCCAGCAGTGACATTCTCGGATATCGCCACGAGCAGTACTTC
CDR3 protein: CASSDILGYRHEQYF

D gene: .
J gene: TRBJ1-4
clone size: .
V gene: TRBV6-1
CDR3 DNA: TGTGCCAGCAGTGCCAGAGGACGCGGTAATGAAAAACTGTTTTTT
CDR3 protein: CASSARGRGNEKLFF

D gene: TRBD2
J gene: TRBJ2-3
clone size: .
V gene: TRBV5-1
CDR3 DNA: TGCGCCAGCAGCTTGTTCTCCAGCGGGAGAAGTACAGATACGCAGTATTTT
CDR3 protein: CASSLFSSGRSTDTQYF

D gene: .
J gene: TRBJ2-1
clone size: .
V gene: TRBV13
CDR3 DNA: TGTGCCAGCGCGGAGGAGCCCTACAATGAGCAGTTCTTC
CDR3 protein: CASAEEPYNEQFF

D gene: .
J gene: TRBJ2-1
clone size: .
V gene: TRBV28
CDR3 DNA: TGTGCGGTAGGGATCGGTGAGCAGTTCTTC
CDR3 protein: CAVGIGEQFF

D gene: .
J gene: TRBJ1-5
clone size: .
V gene: TRBV28
CDR3 DNA: TGTGCCAGCAGTTCCCCCTGGGGGGAGAAAAGCAATCAGCCCCAGCATTTT
CDR3 protein: CASSSPWGEKSNQPQHF

D gene: .
J gene: TRBJ1-1
clone size: .
V gene: TRBV29-1
CDR3 DNA: TGCAGCGTTGAAATAGGACGTGGTGGCACTGAAGCTTTCTTT
CDR3 protein: CSVEIGRGGTEAFF

D gene: TRBD1
J gene: TRBJ2-3
clone size: .
V gene: TRBV28
CDR3 DNA: TGTGCCAGCAGTACCTTCACAGGGGGCGATAGCACAGATACGCAGTATTTT
CDR3 protein: CASSTFTGGDSTDTQYF

D gene: TRBD2
J gene: TRBJ2-1
clone size: .
V gene: TRBV5-4
CDR3 DNA: TGTGCCAGCAGCCCCGCGGGGGGCTTTGAGGGTGAGCAGTTCTTC
CDR3 protein: CASSPAGGFEGEQFF

D gene: .
J gene: TRBJ2-2
clone size: .
V gene: TRBV4-1
CDR3 DNA: TGCGCCAGCAGCCTGGGCAGCACGAACACCGGGGAGCTGTTTTTT
CDR3 protein: CASSLGSTNTGELFF

D gene: TRBD1
J gene: TRBJ2-3
clone size: .
V gene: TRBV6-5
CDR3 DNA: TGTGCCAGCAGTTACACAGGGGAAGGCACAGATACGCAGTATTTT
CDR3 protein: CASSYTGEGTDTQYF

D gene: .
J gene: TRBJ1-4
clone size: .
V gene: TRBV21-1
CDR3 DNA: TGTGCCAGCAGCAATCGGCTCGGTGAAAAACTGTTTTTT
CDR3 protein: CASSNRLGEKLFF

D gene: TRBD2
J gene: TRBJ2-7
clone size: .
V gene: TRBV18
CDR3 DNA: TGTGCCAGCTCACCACGGGGACTAGCGGGAGATTATGGCGAGCAGTACTTC
CDR3 protein: CASSPRGLAGDYGEQYF

D gene: .
J gene: TRBJ2-3
clone size: .
V gene: TRBV30
CDR3 DNA: TGTGCCTGGACCAAAGCAACGGTAAATACGCAGTATTTT
CDR3 protein: CAWTKATVNTQYF

D gene: TRBD2
J gene: TRBJ2-7
clone size: .
V gene: TRBV4-1
CDR3 DNA: TGCGCCAGCAGCCAGATAGCGGGGGGCTACGAGCAGTACTTC
CDR3 protein: CASSQIAGGYEQYF

D gene: TRBD2
J gene: TRBJ2-7
clone size: .
V gene: TRBV6-5
CDR3 DNA: TGTGCCAGCAGTGTTAGCGGGGACAATGACGAGCAGTACTTC
CDR3 protein: CASSVSGDNDEQYF

D gene: TRBD2
J gene: TRBJ2-7
clone size: .
V gene: TRBV28
CDR3 DNA: TGTGCCAGCAGAGTTAGCGGGGGGTCGGGTGAGCAGTACTTC
CDR3 protein: CASRVSGGSGEQYF

D gene: .
J gene: TRBJ1-2
clone size: .
V gene: TRBV5-1
CDR3 DNA: TGCGCCAGCAGCTTGCGGGGGATTTATGGCTACACCTTC
CDR3 protein: CASSLRGIYGYTF

D gene: .
J gene: TRBJ1-1
clone size: .
V gene: TRBV28
CDR3 DNA: TGTGCCAGCAGTCCCAGGCGGGCCACTGAAGCTTTCTTT
CDR3 protein: CASSPRRATEAFF

D gene: TRBD1
J gene: TRBJ1-1
clone size: .
V gene: TRBV27
CDR3 DNA: TGTGCCAGCAGGCAGGGGGGAGCGGTGGGCACTGAAGCTTTCTTT
CDR3 protein: CASRQGGAVGTEAFF

D gene: .
J gene: TRBJ2-3
clone size: .
V gene: TRBV5-4
CDR3 DNA: TGTGCCAGCAGCTTTAGTCTAACGGTGGATACGCAGTATTTT
CDR3 protein: CASSFSLTVDTQYF

D gene: .
J gene: TRBJ2-7
clone size: .
V gene: TRBV7-9
CDR3 DNA: TGTGCCAGCAGCTTCCAGTGGCAAGTATACGAGCAGTACTTC
CDR3 protein: CASSFQWQVYEQYF

D gene: .
J gene: TRBJ2-5
clone size: .
V gene: TRBV29-1
CDR3 DNA: TGCAGCGTTGAAGATCTGCAGATTAAGTACTTC
CDR3 protein: CSVEDLQIKYF

D gene: .
J gene: TRBJ2-7
clone size: .
V gene: TRBV11-2
CDR3 DNA: TGTGCCAGCAGCCCAAGGACCGTTTCCTACGAGCAGTACTTC
CDR3 protein: CASSPRTVSYEQYF

D gene: .
J gene: TRBJ2-2
clone size: .
V gene: TRBV5-6
CDR3 DNA: TGTGCCAGCAGCTTGGGGGGACCCGGGGAGCTGTTTTTT
CDR3 protein: CASSLGGPGELFF

D gene: .
J gene: TRBJ1-5
clone size: .
V gene: TRBV4-3
CDR3 DNA: TGCGCCAGCAGCCAAGAGAGGGCATATCAGCCCCAGCATTTT
CDR3 protein: CASSQERAYQPQHF